This T cell receptor (beta chain) was documented in a study of T-cell memory formation after mild COVID-19. Study summary: TCR clusters showed largely donor specificity. Broader study findings: Memory from before infection featured some responding clones, which suggests cross-reactive memory joined. Among clones contracting day 15 to 85, CD4/CD8 was balanced, whereas later expanders leaned CD4+.

Remarks on this clonotype: What it binds is not known.

Amplification by 5'RACE using constant-segment primers produced TCR alpha and TCR beta cDNA libraries that carried sample barcodes and UMIs. A single record per CDR3 protein comes from TCRdb applying MiXCR to the 5' RACE reads. The sample comprises 80,000 to 90,000 distinct CDR3 sequences, roughly 25% of which are singletons, and over 40% rests with the top ten. The length of the CDR3 is 14 residues. Between the trimmed V and J ends, which lost 7 bases and 2 bases, there was a span of 12 bases. Germline V gene sequence: CDR1 SEHNR, CDR2 FQNEAQ (reference sequence). V is TRBV7-9 and J is TRBJ1-3; a possible D gene is TRBD1 (6 bases). The TCR originated in a man between 18 and 29 years old who had mild COVID-19 (a few samples of this study predate the infection). Cell type and time point are not known. The material sequenced was PBMCs or a T cell subset sorted from them (not recorded which). CDR3 in amino acids: CASTDTGPGNTIYF. The CDR3 DNA reads as TGTGCCAGCACCGATACAGGGCCTGGAAACACCATATATTTT.